This T cell receptor beta chain is drawn from a study of response to subunit inactivated influenza vaccine. This clonotype was counted a few times. The antigen remains undetermined. V was pared by 5 bases and J by 1 base, with 6 bases of the junction left unmatched. This CDR3 region has 16 residues. A single record per CDR3 protein comes from TCRdb applying MiXCR to the RT-PCR reads. Of about 800,000 distinct CDR3 sequences in the sample, 21% were seen once. Notes on the study in general: After each seasonal influenza vaccination, few new T cells are recruited, the authors suggested.

The origin of this receptor is a man in his fifties or sixties who received an inactivated influenza vaccine. The sample was PBMCs from blood, taken roughly 5 days after vaccination. V is TRBV12-3 or TRBV12-4 and J is TRBJ1-3; 9 bases are a match to TRBD1. The CDR3, as DNA: TGTGCCAGCAGTCACGGGGGACAGGGTTCTGGAAACACCATATATTTT. Translation gives CASSHGGQGSGNTIYF.